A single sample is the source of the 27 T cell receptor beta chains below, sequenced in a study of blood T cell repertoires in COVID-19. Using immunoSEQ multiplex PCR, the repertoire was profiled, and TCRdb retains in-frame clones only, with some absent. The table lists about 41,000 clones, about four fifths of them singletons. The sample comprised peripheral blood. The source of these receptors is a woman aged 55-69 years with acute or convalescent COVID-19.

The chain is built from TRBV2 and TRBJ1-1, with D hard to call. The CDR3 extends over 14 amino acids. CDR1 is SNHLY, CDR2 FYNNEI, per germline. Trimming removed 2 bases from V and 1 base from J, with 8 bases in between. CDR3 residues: CASSEFGRNTEAFF. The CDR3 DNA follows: TGTGCCAGCAGTGAATTTGGCAGGAACACTGAAGCTTTCTTT.

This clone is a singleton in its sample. CDR3 sequence reads: CASSQHGTSGLWYF. For the CDR3, the DNA is TGTGCCAGCAGCCAACACGGGACTAGCGGCTTGTGGTACTTC. V is TRBV3-1 (or the pseudogene TRBV3-2) and J is TRBJ2-5, with 11 bases fitting TRBD2. Germline V gives CDR1 LGHDT, CDR2 YNNKEL (reference sequence). J lost 13 bases, V lost 2 bases, and 9 bases had no gene match. CDR3 length: 14 residues.

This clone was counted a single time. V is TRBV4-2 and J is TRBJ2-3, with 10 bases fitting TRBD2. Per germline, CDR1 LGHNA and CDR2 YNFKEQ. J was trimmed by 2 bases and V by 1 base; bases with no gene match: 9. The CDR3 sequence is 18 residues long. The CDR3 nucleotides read TGTGCCAGCAGCCAAGTGTGGTCTAGCGGGGGCTACACAGATACGCAGTATTTT. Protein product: CASSQVWSSGGYTDTQYF.

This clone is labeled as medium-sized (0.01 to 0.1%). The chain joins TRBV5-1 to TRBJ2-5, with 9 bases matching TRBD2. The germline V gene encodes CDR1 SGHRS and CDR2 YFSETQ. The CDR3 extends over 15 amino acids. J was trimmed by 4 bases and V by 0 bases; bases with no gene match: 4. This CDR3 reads CASSLADSGRETQYF. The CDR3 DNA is TGCGCCAGCAGCTTGGCGGATAGCGGGAGAGAGACCCAGTACTTC.

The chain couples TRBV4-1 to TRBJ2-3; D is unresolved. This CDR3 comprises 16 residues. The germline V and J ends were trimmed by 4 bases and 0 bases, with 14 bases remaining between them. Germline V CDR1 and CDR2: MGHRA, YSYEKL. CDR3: CASSPIVGASTDTQYF. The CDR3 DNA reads TGCGCCAGCAGCCCCATCGTCGGAGCCAGCACAGATACGCAGTATTTT.

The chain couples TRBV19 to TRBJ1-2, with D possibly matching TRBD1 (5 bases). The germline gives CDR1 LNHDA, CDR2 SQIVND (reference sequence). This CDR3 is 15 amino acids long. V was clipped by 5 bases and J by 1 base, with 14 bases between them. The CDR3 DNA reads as TGTGCCAGTAGTGCGACAGTCAGACTTAACTATGGCTACACCTTC. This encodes CASSATVRLNYGYTF.

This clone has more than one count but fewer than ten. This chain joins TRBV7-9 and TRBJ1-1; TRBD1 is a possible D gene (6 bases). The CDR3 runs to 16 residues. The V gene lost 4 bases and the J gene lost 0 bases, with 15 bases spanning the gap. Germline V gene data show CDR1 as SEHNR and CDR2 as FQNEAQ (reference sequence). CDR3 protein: CASSWDQGLMNTEAFF. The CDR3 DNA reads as TGTGCCAGCAGCTGGGATCAGGGGCTCATGAACACTGAAGCTTTCTTT.

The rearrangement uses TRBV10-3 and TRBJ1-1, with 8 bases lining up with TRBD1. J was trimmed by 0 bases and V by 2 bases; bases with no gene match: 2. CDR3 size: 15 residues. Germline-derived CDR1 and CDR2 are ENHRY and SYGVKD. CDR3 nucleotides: TGTGCCATCAGTGAGCGGACAGGGATGAACACTGAAGCTTTCTTT. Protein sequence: CAISERTGMNTEAFF.

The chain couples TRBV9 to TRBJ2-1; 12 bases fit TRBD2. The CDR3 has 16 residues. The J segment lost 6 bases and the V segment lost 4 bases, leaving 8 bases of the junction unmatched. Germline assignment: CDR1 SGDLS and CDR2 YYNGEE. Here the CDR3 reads CASSPRSSGGVNEQFF. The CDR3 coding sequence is TGTGCCAGCAGCCCTCGCTCTAGCGGGGGGGTCAATGAGCAGTTCTTC.

CDR3 loop: CASSVDDINQPQHF. Here the CDR3 DNA reads TGTGCCAGCAGCGTAGACGACATCAATCAGCCCCAGCATTTT. The chain combines TRBV9 with TRBJ1-5, with unresolved D. CDR3 length equals 14 residues. Trimming stripped 0 bases from V and 3 bases from J, with 7 bases between. CDR1 and CDR2 from the germline V gene are SGDLS and YYNGEE.

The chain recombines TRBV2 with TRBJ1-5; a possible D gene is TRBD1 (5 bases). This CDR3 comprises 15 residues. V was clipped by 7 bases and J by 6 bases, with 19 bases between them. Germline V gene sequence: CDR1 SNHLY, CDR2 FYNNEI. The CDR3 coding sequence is TGTGCCAGCATGGAATATCGGGGGTCGGGTCAGCCCCAGCATTTT. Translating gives CASMEYRGSGQPQHF.

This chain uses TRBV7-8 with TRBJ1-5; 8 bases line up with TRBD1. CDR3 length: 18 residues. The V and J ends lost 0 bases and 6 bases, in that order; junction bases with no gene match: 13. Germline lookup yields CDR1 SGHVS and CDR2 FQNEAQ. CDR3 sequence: CASSLAQNRGVGRQPQHF. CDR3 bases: TGTGCCAGCAGCTTAGCGCAAAACAGGGGGGTTGGCCGTCAGCCCCAGCATTTT.

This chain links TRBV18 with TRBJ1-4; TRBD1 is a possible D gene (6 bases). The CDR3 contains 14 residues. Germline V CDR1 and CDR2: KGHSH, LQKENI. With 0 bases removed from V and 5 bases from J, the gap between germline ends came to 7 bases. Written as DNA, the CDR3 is TGTGCCAGCTCACCACCTCAGGGGAATGAAAAACTGTTTTTT. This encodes CASSPPQGNEKLFF.

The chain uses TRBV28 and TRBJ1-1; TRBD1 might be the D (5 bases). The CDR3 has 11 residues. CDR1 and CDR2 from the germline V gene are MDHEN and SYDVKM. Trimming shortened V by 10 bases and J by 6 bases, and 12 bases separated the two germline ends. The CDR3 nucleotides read TGTGCCACCCGGGGGGGGGCTGAAGCTTTCTTT. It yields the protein CATRGGAEAFF. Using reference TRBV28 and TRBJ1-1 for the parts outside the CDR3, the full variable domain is DVKVTQSSRYLVKRTGEKVFLECVQDMDHENMFWYRQDPGLGLRLIYFSYDVKMKEKGDIPEGYSVSREKKERFSLILESASTNQTSMYLCATRGGAEAFFGQGTRLTVV.

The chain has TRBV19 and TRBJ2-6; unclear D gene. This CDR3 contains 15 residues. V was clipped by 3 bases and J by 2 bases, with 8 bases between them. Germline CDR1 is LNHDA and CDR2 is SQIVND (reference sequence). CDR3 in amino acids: CASSITATGANVLTF. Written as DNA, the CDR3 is TGTGCCAGTAGTATCACAGCTACTGGGGCCAACGTCCTGACTTTC.

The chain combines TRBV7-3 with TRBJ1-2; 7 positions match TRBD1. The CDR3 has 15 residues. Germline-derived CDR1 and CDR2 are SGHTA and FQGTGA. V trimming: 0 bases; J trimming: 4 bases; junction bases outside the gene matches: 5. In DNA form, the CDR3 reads TGTGCCAGCAGCTTAACGAGGAAGGGGGCCTATGGCTACACCTTC. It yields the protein CASSLTRKGAYGYTF.

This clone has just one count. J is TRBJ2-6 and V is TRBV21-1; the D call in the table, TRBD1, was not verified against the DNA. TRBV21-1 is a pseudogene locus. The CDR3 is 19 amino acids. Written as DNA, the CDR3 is TGTGCCAGCAGCAGGACTCGGACAGGGGGTTTTTCTGGGGCCAACGTCCTGACTTTC. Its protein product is CASSRTRTGGFSGANVLTF.

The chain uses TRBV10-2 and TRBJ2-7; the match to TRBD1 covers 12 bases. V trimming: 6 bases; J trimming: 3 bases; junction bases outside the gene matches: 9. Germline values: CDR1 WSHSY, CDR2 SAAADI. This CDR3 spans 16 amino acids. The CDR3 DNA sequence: TGCGCCAGCAGCTCCGGGACAGGGGGCAACCACTACGAGCAGTACTTC. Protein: CASSSGTGGNHYEQYF.

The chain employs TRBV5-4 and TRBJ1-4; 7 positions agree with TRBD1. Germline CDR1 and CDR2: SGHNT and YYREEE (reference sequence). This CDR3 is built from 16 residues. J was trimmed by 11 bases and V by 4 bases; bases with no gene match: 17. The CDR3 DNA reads TGTGCCAGCAGCCCCGGCGGCGACCCAAACAGGGGTAAACTGTTTTTT. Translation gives CASSPGGDPNRGKLFF.

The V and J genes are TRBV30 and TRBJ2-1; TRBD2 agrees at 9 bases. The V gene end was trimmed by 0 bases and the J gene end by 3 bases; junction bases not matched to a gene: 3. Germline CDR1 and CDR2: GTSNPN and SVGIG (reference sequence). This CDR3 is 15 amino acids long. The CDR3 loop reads CAWSVASGIYNEQFF. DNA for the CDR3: TGTGCCTGGAGTGTGGCTAGCGGGATCTACAATGAGCAGTTCTTC.

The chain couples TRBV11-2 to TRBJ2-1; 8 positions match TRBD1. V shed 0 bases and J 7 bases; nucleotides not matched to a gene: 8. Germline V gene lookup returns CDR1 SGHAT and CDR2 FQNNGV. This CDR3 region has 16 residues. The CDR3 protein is CASSLEVTGVWNEQFF. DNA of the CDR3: TGTGCCAGCAGCTTAGAAGTGACAGGGGTTTGGAATGAGCAGTTCTTC.

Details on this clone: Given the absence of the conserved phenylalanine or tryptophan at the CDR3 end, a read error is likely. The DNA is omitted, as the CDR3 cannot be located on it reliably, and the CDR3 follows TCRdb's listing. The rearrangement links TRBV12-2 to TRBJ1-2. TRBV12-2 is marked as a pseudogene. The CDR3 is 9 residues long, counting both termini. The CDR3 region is CASRLARGP.

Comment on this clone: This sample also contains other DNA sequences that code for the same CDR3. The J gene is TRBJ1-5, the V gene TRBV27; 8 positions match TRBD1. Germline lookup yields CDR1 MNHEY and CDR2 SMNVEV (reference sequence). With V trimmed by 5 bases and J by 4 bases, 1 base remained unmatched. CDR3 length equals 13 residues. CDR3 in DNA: TGTGCCAGCAGTAACAGGGGGAATCAGCCCCAGCATTTT. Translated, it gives CASSNRGNQPQHF.

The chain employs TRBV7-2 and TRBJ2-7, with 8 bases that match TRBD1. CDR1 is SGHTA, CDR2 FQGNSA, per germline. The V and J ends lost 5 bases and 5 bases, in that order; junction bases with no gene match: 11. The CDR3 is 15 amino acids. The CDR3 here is CASSQPTGGKNEQYF. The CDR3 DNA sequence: TGTGCCAGCAGCCAACCCACAGGGGGGAAGAACGAGCAGTACTTC.

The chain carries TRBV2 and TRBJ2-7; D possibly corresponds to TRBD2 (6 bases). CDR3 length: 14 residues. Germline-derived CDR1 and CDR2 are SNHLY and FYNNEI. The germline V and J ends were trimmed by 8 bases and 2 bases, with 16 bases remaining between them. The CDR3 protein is CASYRTIETYEQYF. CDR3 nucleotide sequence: TGTGCCAGCTACCGGACTATCGAAACCTACGAGCAGTACTTC.

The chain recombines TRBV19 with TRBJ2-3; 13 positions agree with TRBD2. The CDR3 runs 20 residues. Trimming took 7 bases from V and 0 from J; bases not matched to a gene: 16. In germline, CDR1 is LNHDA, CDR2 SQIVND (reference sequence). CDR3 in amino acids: CASTKGRTSGGLTSTDTQYF. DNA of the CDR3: TGTGCCAGTACCAAGGGAAGGACTAGCGGGGGCCTCACTAGCACAGATACGCAGTATTTT. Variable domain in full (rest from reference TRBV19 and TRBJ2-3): DGGITQSPKYLFRKEGQNVTLSCEQNLNHDAMYWYRQDPGQGLRLIYYSQIVNDFQKGDIAEGYSVSREKKESFPLTVTSAQKNPTAFYLCASTKGRTSGGLTSTDTQYFGPGTRLTVL.

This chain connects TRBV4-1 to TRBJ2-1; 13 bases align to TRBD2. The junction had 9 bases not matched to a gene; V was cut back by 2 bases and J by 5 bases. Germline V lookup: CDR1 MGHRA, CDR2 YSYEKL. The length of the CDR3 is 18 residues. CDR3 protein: CASSQMTAGTSGDNEQFF. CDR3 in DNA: TGCGCCAGCAGCCAAATGACTGCCGGGACTAGCGGGGACAATGAGCAGTTCTTC.